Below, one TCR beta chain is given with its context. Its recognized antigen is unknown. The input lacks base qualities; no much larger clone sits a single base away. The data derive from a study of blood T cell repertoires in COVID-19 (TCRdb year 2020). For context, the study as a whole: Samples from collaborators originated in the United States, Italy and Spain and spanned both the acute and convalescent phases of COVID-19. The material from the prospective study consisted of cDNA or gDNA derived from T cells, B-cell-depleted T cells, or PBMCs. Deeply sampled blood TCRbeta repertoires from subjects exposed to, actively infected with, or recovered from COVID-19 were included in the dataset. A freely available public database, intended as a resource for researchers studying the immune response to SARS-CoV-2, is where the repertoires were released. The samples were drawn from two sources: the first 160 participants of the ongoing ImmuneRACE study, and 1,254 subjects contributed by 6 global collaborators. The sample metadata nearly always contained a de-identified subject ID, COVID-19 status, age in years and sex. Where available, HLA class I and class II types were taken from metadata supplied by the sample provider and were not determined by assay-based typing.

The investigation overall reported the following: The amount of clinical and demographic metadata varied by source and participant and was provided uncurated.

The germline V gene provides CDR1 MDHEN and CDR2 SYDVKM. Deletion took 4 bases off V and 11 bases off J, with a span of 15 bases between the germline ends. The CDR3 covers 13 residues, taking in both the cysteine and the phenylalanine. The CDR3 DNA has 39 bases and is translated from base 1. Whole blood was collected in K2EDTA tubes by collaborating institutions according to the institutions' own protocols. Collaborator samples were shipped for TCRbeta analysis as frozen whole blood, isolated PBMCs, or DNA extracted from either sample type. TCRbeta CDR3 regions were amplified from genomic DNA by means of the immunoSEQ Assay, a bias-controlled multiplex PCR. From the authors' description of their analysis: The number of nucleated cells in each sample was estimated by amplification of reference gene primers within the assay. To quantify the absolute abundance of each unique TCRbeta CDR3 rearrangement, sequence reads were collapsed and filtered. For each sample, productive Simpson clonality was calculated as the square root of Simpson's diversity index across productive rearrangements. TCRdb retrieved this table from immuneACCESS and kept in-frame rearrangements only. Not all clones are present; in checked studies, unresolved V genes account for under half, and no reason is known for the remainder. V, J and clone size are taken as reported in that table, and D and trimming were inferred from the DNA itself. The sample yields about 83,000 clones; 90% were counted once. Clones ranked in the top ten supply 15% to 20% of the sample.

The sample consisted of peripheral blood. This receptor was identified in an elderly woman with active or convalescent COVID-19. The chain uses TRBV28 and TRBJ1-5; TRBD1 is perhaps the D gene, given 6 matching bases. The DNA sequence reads TGTGCCAGCAGTTCGACAGGCCCTTGGACCCAGCATTTT. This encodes CASSSTGPWTQHF.